The T cell receptor beta chain under discussion was sequenced for a study of memory B cells and T cells in multiple sclerosis. Using immunoSEQ multiplex PCR, the repertoire was profiled, and TCRdb retains in-frame clones only, with some absent. This sample has under 50,000 clones, with over 75% found just once. Stimulus-free culture yielded autoproliferating CFSE-dim and non-proliferating CFSE-high T cells, each sequenced separately. Approximately 5x10^7 CFSE-labeled PBMCs were cultured 7 to 8 days unstimulated, then replicate wells were pooled. Germline assignment: CDR1 SGHTA and CDR2 FQGNSA. The V and J ends lost 3 bases and 2 bases, in that order; junction bases with no gene match: 4. This CDR3 is built from 16 residues. As concerns this clone: Its matching antigen is unknown.

The receptor was derived from a human donor with multiple sclerosis. The sequenced sample was PBMCs from blood kept in culture. The V call is TRBV7-2, the J call TRBJ2-1; 10 bases match TRBD2. The CDR3 sequence is CASSLASGGPYNEQFF. Here the CDR3 DNA reads TGTGCCAGCAGCTTGGCTAGCGGGGGCCCCTACAATGAGCAGTTCTTC.